The rows below give T cell receptor beta chains drawn from one sample of a study of post-analysis software for immune sequencing data. MiXCR, applied by TCRdb to the PCR reads, yields one record per CDR3 protein. Here the sample spans roughly 430,000 distinct CDR3 sequences, approximately 39% being singletons. The material sequenced was blood. The receptors come from a girl aged 2 to 9 with multiple sclerosis. CDR3s include the opening cysteine and the closing phenylalanine or tryptophan. A D gene is named only where the DNA matches it firmly. A row's size may be missing; if present it is once, few, many or a size class.

-	TRBD2	TRBV6-5	TRBJ2-1	TGTGCCAGCAGTTACTCGGCAGCGGGGCTCAATGAGCAGTTCTTC	CASSYSAAGLNEQFF
few	-	TRBV28	TRBJ1-5	TGTGCCAGCAGCCTCGTCGTGAGAGCGCGGGATCAGCCCCAGCATTTT	CASSLVVRARDQPQHF
few	TRBD2	TRBV20-1	TRBJ2-1	TGCAGTGCTAGAGATCTAGCGGAGGCCGAAAATGAGCAGTTCTTC	CSARDLAEAENEQFF
-	-	TRBV3-1	TRBJ1-1	TGTGCCAGCAGCCAACAGGGCGTGAACACTGAAGCTTTCTTT	CASSQQGVNTEAFF
-	-	TRBV7-9	TRBJ2-3	TGTGCCAGCGGAGCTTTAGAGCCCCTGACAGGGGGGCTAGCGGGGTACACAGATACGCAGTATTTT	CASGALEPLTGGLAGYTDTQYF
-	-	TRBV7-2	TRBJ2-6	TGTGCCAGCAGCTTAACAGGGTTGGGCTCTGGGGCCAACGTCCTGACTTTC	CASSLTGLGSGANVLTF
-	TRBD1	TRBV7-9	TRBJ2-3	TGTGCCAGCAGCACGACAGGGTCCGCAGATACGCAGTATTTT	CASSTTGSADTQYF
-	-	TRBV7-9	TRBJ2-7	TGTGCCAGCAGCTTTTCAGTGGGACAGCGGGGCGAGCAGTACTTC	CASSFSVGQRGEQYF
-	-	TRBV2	TRBJ2-1	TGTGCCAGCGGTTCGAGGGGATACAATGAGCAGTTCTTC	CASGSRGYNEQFF
-	-	TRBV7-2	TRBJ2-7	TGTGCCAGCAGCTTAGTCAACGGACCCTACGAGCAGTACTTC	CASSLVNGPYEQYF
few	-	TRBV10-3	TRBJ2-5	TGTGCCATCAGTGAGTCGAAGTTGGGCGACGGGGAGACCCAGTACTTC	CAISESKLGDGETQYF
few	TRBD1	TRBV12-3/TRBV12-4	TRBJ1-6	TGTGCCAGCAGTTCCCATTTCCCCGGGACAGGGGAATCACCCCTCCACTTT	CASSSHFPGTGESPLHF
-	-	TRBV7-2	TRBJ2-3	TGTGCCAGCAGCTTAGGATCGGCTACGAGGACAGATACGCAGTATTTT	CASSLGSATRTDTQYF
-	-	TRBV6-5	TRBJ1-2	TGTGCCAGCAGACCGAGGACGGACTATGGCTACACCTTC	CASRPRTDYGYTF
-	-	TRBV20-1	TRBJ1-5	TGCAGTGCTAGGGTCTTTGGGGTAGATCAGCCCCAGCATTTT	CSARVFGVDQPQHF
many	-	TRBV5-1	TRBJ2-3	TGCGCCAGCAGCCAGCGGACATGGGACACAGATACGCAGTATTTT	CASSQRTWDTDTQYF
-	TRBD1	TRBV4-2	TRBJ1-6	TGTGCCAGCAGGAATCTCGGGGGGACAGGGGTGAATTCACCCCTCCACTTT	CASRNLGGTGVNSPLHF
-	-	TRBV28	TRBJ2-1	TGTGCCAGCAGGTCCCCCCTACTATACAATGAGCAGTTCTTC	CASRSPLLYNEQFF
-	-	TRBV10-3	TRBJ2-7	TGTGCCATCAGTGAGTCGGAGATATTGTCCTACGAGCAGTACTTC	CAISESEILSYEQYF
-	TRBD2	TRBV7-9	TRBJ2-7	TGTGCCAGCAGCTTAGAGCGGTTAGCGGGAGATGCCGAGCAGTACTTC	CASSLERLAGDAEQYF
-	-	TRBV20-1	TRBJ2-5	TGCAGTGCTAGTTTACTCCGAGGTCGGGAGACCCAGTACTTC	CSASLLRGRETQYF
-	TRBD1	TRBV7-9	TRBJ2-1	TGTGCCAGCAGCTTAGCCTGGACAGGGGGGGGCTACAATGAGCAGTTCTTC	CASSLAWTGGGYNEQFF
-	-	TRBV9	TRBJ2-7	TGTGCCAGCAGTACAGGGTCCGAGCAGTACTTC	CASSTGSEQYF
-	-	TRBV11-2	TRBJ2-4	TGTGCCAGCAGCTTAGTTTACGGGAGAGGGGCCAAAAACATTCAGTACTTC	CASSLVYGRGAKNIQYF
few	TRBD1	TRBV10-3	TRBJ2-7	TGTGCCATCAGTGAAGGGCAGGGGGCTGGCGAGCAGTACTTC	CAISEGQGAGEQYF
-	-	TRBV6-5	TRBJ2-7	TGTGCCAGCAGTTACTTCGGGACGGGACCCTACGAGCAGTACTTC	CASSYFGTGPYEQYF
few	TRBD2	TRBV5-6	TRBJ2-3	TGTGCCAGCGTTAGCGGGAGTGCAGATACGCAGTATTTT	CASVSGSADTQYF
-	-	TRBV9	TRBJ2-1	TGTGCCAGCAGCGTTGGCGGGGTCCACAATGAGCAGTTCTTC	CASSVGGVHNEQFF
many	-	TRBV15	TRBJ2-6	TGTGCCACCAGTCCCATGGGGACTGGGGCCAACGTCCTGACTTTC	CATSPMGTGANVLTF
few	-	TRBV9	TRBJ2-5	TGTGCCAGCAGCGTAGCGGAAGGTAGCGCCAACCAAGAGACCCAGTACTTC	CASSVAEGSANQETQYF
-	-	TRBV10-3	TRBJ2-7	TGTGCCATCAGAATAGTGGGGGGCGGTACCTACGAGCAGTACTTC	CAIRIVGGGTYEQYF
-	TRBD1	TRBV28	TRBJ1-1	TGTGCCAGCAGCCCCCTCGGACAGGGGAGGAACACTGAAGCTTTCTTT	CASSPLGQGRNTEAFF
-	-	TRBV28	TRBJ2-1	TGTGCCAGCACCGGCCTGCTAGGTTCATTCGGCAATGAGCAGTTCTTC	CASTGLLGSFGNEQFF
-	-	TRBV28	TRBJ1-2	TGTGCCAGCAGTTTCTGGGGCAGGCTAGAGTATGGCTACACCTTC	CASSFWGRLEYGYTF
few	-	TRBV29-1	TRBJ1-4	TGCAGCGTTGGAACTAATGAAAAACTGTTTTTT	CSVGTNEKLFF
many	-	TRBV7-3	TRBJ1-2	TGTGCCAGCAGCTTATGGGGACACTATGGCTACACCTTC	CASSLWGHYGYTF
few	TRBD2	TRBV29-1	TRBJ2-7	TGCAGCGTTGAAGTAGCGGGAGTACTCTACGAGCAGTACTTC	CSVEVAGVLYEQYF
-	TRBD2	TRBV6-4	TRBJ2-1	TGTGCCAGCAGTTCAGCGGGAGACTCCTACAATGAGCAGTTCTTC	CASSSAGDSYNEQFF
-	TRBD2	TRBV20-1	TRBJ2-7	TGCAGTGCTACCGTACACCCGGGACTAGCGGGAGATGGGGAGTACTTC	CSATVHPGLAGDGEYF
many	-	TRBV10-3	TRBJ1-4	TGTGCCATCAGTGACCCCGGGCAGTCAAGTGAAAAACTGTTTTTT	CAISDPGQSSEKLFF
-	-	TRBV29-1	TRBJ2-1	TGCAGCGTTGAGGCCGCTCAAGGAGTTCCCTACAATGAGCAGTTCTTC	CSVEAAQGVPYNEQFF
-	TRBD2	TRBV7-9	TRBJ2-1	TGTGCCAGCATCCCGGGACTAAAATACAATGAGCAGTTCTTC	CASIPGLKYNEQFF
few	TRBD2	TRBV15	TRBJ2-1	TGTGCCACCTTACAATCTAGCGGGAGAGGCAATGAGCAGTTCTTC	CATLQSSGRGNEQFF
many	-	TRBV4-1	TRBJ2-7	TGCGCCAGCAGCCAACAGCCTAATCAAGGGGCCTACGAGCAGTACTTC	CASSQQPNQGAYEQYF
-	-	TRBV2	TRBJ1-1	TGTGCCAGCTGGCGCCAGGAAGCTTTCTTT	CASWRQEAFF
-	-	TRBV7-9	TRBJ2-7	TGTGCCAGCAGCTTAACGGCTAATCTGGGGACCTACGAGCAGTACTTC	CASSLTANLGTYEQYF
-	-	TRBV7-9	TRBJ2-1	TGTGCCAGCAGCTTAATCGAACAGTACAATGAGCAGTTCTTC	CASSLIEQYNEQFF
few	TRBD2	TRBV9	TRBJ2-7	TGTGCCAGCAGCCCCACTAGCGTTCCTTCCTACGAGCAGTACTTC	CASSPTSVPSYEQYF
-	-	TRBV5-1	TRBJ1-2	TGCGCCAGCAGCTTGGTGCGGCAGAACTATGGCTACACCTTC	CASSLVRQNYGYTF
few	TRBD1	TRBV20-1	TRBJ1-3	TGCAGTGCTAGAGAAGTAAGGGAGACAGGGCAGGGAAACACCATATATTTT	CSAREVRETGQGNTIYF
-	TRBD2	TRBV20-1	TRBJ2-7	TGCAGTGCTAGACCGAGGACTAGCGGACCCTACGAGCAGTACTTC	CSARPRTSGPYEQYF
-	-	TRBV28	TRBJ2-5	TGTGCCAGCAGTTCCTCGGGACTCCAAGAGACCCAGTACTTC	CASSSSGLQETQYF
few	TRBD1	TRBV20-1	TRBJ1-1	TGCAGTGCTAGAAGACAGGGCCTTAACACTGAAGCTTTCTTT	CSARRQGLNTEAFF
-	-	TRBV7-9	TRBJ2-1	TGTGCCAGCAGCTTTCACGGGAGTTGGAATGAGCAGTTCTTC	CASSFHGSWNEQFF
-	-	TRBV20-1	TRBJ2-3	TGCAGTGCTAGAGATTGGAGACACCCTTTAACTAGCACAGATACACAGTATTTT	CSARDWRHPLTSTDTQYF
-	TRBD1	TRBV18	TRBJ2-7	TGTGCCAGCTCACCCAGAGCCGGGACAGGGTACGAGCAGTACTTC	CASSPRAGTGYEQYF
many	-	TRBV29-1	TRBJ2-7	TGCAGCGTTGAACCCAGGGTCGGCGTCGAGCAGTACTTC	CSVEPRVGVEQYF